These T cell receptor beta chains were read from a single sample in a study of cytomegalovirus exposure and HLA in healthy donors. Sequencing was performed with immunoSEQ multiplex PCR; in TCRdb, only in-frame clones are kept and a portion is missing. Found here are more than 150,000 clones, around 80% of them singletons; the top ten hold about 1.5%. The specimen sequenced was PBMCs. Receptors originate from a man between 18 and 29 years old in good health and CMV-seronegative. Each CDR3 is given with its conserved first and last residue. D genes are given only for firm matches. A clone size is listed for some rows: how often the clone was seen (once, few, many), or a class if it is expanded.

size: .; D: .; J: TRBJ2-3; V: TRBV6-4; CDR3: CANSAGGTDTQYF; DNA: TGTGCCAACAGTGCAGGGGGCACAGATACGCAGTATTTT
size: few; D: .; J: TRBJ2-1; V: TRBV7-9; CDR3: CASSRRSDNEQFF; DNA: TGTGCCAGCAGCCGACGTAGCGACAATGAGCAGTTCTTC
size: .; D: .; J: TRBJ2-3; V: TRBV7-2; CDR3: CASSPYSTDTQYF; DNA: TGTGCCAGCAGCCCCTATAGCACAGATACGCAGTATTTT
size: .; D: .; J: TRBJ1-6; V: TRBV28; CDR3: CASSPLDINNSPLHF; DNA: TGTGCCAGCAGTCCATTGGACATCAATAATTCACCCCTCCACTTT
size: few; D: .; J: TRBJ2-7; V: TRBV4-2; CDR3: CASSQDPGHSYEQYF; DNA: TGTGCCAGCAGCCAAGATCCGGGACATTCTTACGAGCAGTACTTC
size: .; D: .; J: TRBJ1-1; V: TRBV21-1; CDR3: CASSKEGDRVGNTEAFF; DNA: TGTGCCAGCAGCAAAGAGGGAGACAGGGTTGGTAACACTGAAGCTTTCTTT
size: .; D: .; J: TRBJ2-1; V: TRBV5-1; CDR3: CASRVQPDEQFF; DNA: TGCGCCAGCAGGGTACAGCCGGATGAGCAGTTCTTC
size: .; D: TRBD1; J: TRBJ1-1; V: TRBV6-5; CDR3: CASTPGQTNTEAFF; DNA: TGTGCCAGCACTCCGGGACAGACGAACACTGAAGCTTTCTTT
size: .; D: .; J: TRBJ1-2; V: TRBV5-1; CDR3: CASSLSVAYGYTF; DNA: TGCGCCAGCAGCTTAAGTGTAGCCTATGGCTACACCTTC
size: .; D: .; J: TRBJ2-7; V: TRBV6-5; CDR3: CASSYLHEQYF; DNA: TGTGCCAGCAGTTACCTCCACGAGCAGTACTTC
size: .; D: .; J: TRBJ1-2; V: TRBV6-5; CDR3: CASSYYRDYGYTF; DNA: TGTGCCAGCAGTTATTACAGGGACTATGGCTACACCTTC